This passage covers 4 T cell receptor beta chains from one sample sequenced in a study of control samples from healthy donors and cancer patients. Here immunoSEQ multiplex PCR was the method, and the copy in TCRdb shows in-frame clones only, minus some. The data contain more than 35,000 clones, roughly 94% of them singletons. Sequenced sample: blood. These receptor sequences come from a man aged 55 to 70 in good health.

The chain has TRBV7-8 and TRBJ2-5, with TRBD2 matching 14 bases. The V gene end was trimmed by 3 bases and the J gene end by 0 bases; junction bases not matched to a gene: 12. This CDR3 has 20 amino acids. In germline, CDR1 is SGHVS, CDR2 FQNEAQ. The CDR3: CASSFPGTSGSKTDQETQYF. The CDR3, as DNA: TGTGCCAGCAGCTTCCCGGGGACTAGCGGGAGTAAAACAGACCAAGAGACCCAGTACTTC.

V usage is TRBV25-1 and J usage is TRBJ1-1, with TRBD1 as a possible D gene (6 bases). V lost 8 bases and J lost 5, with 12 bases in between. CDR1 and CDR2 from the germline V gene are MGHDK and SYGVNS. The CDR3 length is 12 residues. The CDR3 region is CASGSGVTEAFF. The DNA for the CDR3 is TGTGCCAGCGGGTCAGGGGTAACTGAAGCTTTCTTT. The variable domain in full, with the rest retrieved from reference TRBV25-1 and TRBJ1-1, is EADIYQTPRYLVIGTGKKITLECSQTMGHDKMYWYQQDPGMELHLIHYSYGVNSTEKGDLSSESTVSRIRTEHFPLTLESARPSHTSQYLCASGSGVTEAFFGQGTRLTVV.

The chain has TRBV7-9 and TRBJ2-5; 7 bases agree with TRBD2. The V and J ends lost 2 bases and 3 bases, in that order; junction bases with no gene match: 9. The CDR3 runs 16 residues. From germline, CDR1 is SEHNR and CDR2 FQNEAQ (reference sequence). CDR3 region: CASSLNSGEGEETQYF. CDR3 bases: TGTGCCAGCAGCTTAAATTCGGGGGAGGGAGAAGAGACCCAGTACTTC.

The CDR3 spells CASSETGARGNTIYF. The DNA for the CDR3 is TGTGCCAGCAGTGAAACCGGGGCGCGCGGAAACACCATATATTTT. V usage is TRBV6-1 and J usage is TRBJ1-3; weak D call: TRBD1 (5 bases). V was clipped by 2 bases and J by 4 bases, with 12 bases between them. CDR3 size: 15 residues. Germline CDR1 reads MNHNS; CDR2 reads SASEGT.